This TCR beta chain was observed in a study of blood T cell repertoires in COVID-19. This clone was seen a few times. Sequenced by immunoSEQ multiplex PCR; TCRdb stores in-frame clones only, minus some. The sample contains under 400,000 clones, over 75% of which appear only once. From germline, CDR1 is SQVTM and CDR2 ANQGSEA. The junction had 8 bases not matched to a gene; V was cut back by 4 bases and J by 6 bases. This CDR3 spans 13 amino acids. Material: peripheral blood. The sequence was collected from a woman between 25 and 40 years old with COVID-19, enrolled during active disease. J is TRBJ1-1 and V is TRBV29-1; 7 bases align to TRBD1. The CDR3 protein is CSVGKGASPEAFF. CDR3 coding DNA: TGCAGCGTTGGAAAGGGGGCGTCACCTGAAGCTTTCTTT.